The clone carrying this TCR beta chain has ten or more counts. This sample was taken from a study of regulatory T cells in long-lasting Graves disease. Germline lookup yields CDR1 SGHVS and CDR2 FNYEAQ. The CDR3 runs to 13 residues. The J segment lost 5 bases and the V segment lost 6 bases, leaving 3 bases of the junction unmatched. Time point defined: persistent/refractory GD, antithyroid drugs over 5 years with positive TRAb. There was RNA extracted from PBMCs, and the TCR library was made from it. According to the study, TCR beta libraries were built with iRepertoire HTBI primers and CDR3-region Arm-PCR. One entry per CDR3 protein results from TCRdb running MiXCR on the multiplex PCR reads. Of hundreds of thousands of distinct CDR3 sequences listed, roughly a fifth were seen once; the top ten hold 29%.

The chain has TRBV7-6 and TRBJ2-5, with 10 bases that match TRBD2. The TCR comes from a female donor with Graves disease. The sample consisted of peripheral blood mononuclear cells (PBMCs), taken when the disease was refractory, from a patient treated with antithyroid drugs. CDR3: CASRGTSAETQYF. In DNA form, the CDR3 reads TGTGCCAGCAGAGGGACTAGCGCGGAGACCCAGTACTTC.